This is a list of T cell receptor beta chains from one sample in a study of blood T cell repertoires in COVID-19. Assay: immunoSEQ multiplex PCR; the TCRdb copy retains only in-frame clones and omits some. The table records 200,000 to 300,000 clones, around 90% of them present only once. Sequenced: peripheral blood. The source of these receptors is an older woman with COVID-19, enrolled during active disease. Each CDR3 is given with its conserved first and last residue. A D gene is named only where the DNA matches it firmly.

CDR3	D	V	J
CASSIGGTNYGYTF	.	TRBV19	TRBJ1-2
CASSLSSGAYNEQFF	.	TRBV3-1/TRBV3-2	TRBJ2-1
CASSSGGDYEQYF	.	TRBV28	TRBJ2-7
CAISEGQAKQETQYF	.	TRBV10-3	TRBJ2-5
CASSLSKRAEAFF	.	TRBV11-2	TRBJ1-1
CASSPAGVPYEQYF	.	TRBV18	TRBJ2-7
CASRSTGGNDQPQHF	.	TRBV6-5	TRBJ1-5
CASSLIALGTGELFF	.	TRBV11-2	TRBJ2-2
CASSGLGSDLYYEQYF	.	TRBV2	TRBJ2-7
CASSLGEVNTEAFF	.	TRBV2	TRBJ1-1
CASSQVTGDYGYTF	TRBD1	TRBV14	TRBJ1-2